The source of this T cell receptor (beta chain) is a study of T cell repertoires in cytomegalovirus infection. Study-wide findings and caveats: CMV-specific TCR beta clonotypes restricted by HLA-C dominated the ex vivo response. CMV carriers having the relevant HLA were flagged by cumulative public TCR beta family frequency.

There are many counts of this clonotype. The antigen remains undetermined. Deletions cut 4 bases from V and 7 bases from J, with 1 base between. The CDR3 has 10 amino acids. Using its own MiXCR run on the reads, TCRdb lists one record per CDR3 protein. The sample has some 230,000 distinct CDR3 sequences; about 23% are singletons. This sequence was found in a human donor in good health (CMV status not recorded). Some clones in this sample may be carry-over from other donors' samples. The V and J genes are TRBV12-3 or TRBV12-4 and TRBJ2-2; D call uncertain. What was sequenced was CD8+ T cells from PBMCs. DNA of the CDR3: TGTGCCAGCAGTTACGGGGAGCTGTTTTTT. This sequence encodes CASSYGELFF.